The rows below give T cell receptor beta chains drawn from one sample of a study of identical twins. TCRdb fed the 5' RACE reads into MiXCR, producing one record per CDR3 protein. This table holds 700,000 or so distinct CDR3 sequences, 8.6% found once. Another study also made use of these data, one on yellow fever vaccine responses in identical twins.

The sequencing sample was made of PBMCs. The origin of the receptors is a woman younger than 35 in good health. Both conserved end residues are part of each CDR3. D genes are given only for firm matches. The size of a clone is reported for some rows only, either as once, few or many, or as a class for expanded clones.

size: .; length: 13; J: TRBJ2-5; V: TRBV20-1; D: .; CDR3: CSAPRSGEETQYF; DNA: TGCAGTGCTCCACGTTCGGGGGAAGAGACCCAGTACTTC
size: many; length: 16; J: TRBJ2-3; V: TRBV9; D: TRBD2; CDR3: CASSVGTSGGTDTQYF; DNA: TGTGCCAGCAGCGTAGGGACTAGCGGGGGGACAGATACGCAGTATTTT
size: .; length: 13; J: TRBJ2-7; V: TRBV6-6; D: .; CDR3: CASHLRQDYEQYF; DNA: TGTGCCAGTCACCTGCGACAGGATTACGAGCAGTACTTC
size: .; length: 18; J: TRBJ2-5; V: TRBV7-2; D: .; CDR3: CASSLAPRTIPLQETQYF; DNA: TGTGCCAGCAGCTTAGCCCCGAGGACAATCCCACTCCAAGAGACCCAGTACTTC
size: .; length: 16; J: TRBJ2-1; V: TRBV20-1; D: .; CDR3: CSARVGLAPYNNEQFF; DNA: TGCAGTGCTAGAGTCGGGTTAGCTCCCTACAACAATGAGCAGTTCTTC
size: many; length: 16; J: TRBJ2-3; V: TRBV5-1; D: .; CDR3: CASSLGGRASTDTQYF; DNA: TGCGCCAGCAGCTTGGGAGGTAGGGCAAGCACAGATACGCAGTATTTT
size: few; length: 14; J: TRBJ2-1; V: TRBV7-9; D: .; CDR3: CASSLEGLAGEQFF; DNA: TGTGCCAGCAGCTTAGAGGGGCTAGCCGGTGAGCAGTTCTTC
size: many; length: 20; J: TRBJ2-2; V: TRBV28; D: TRBD1; CDR3: CASRERQGSGPHPSTGELFF; DNA: TGTGCCAGCAGAGAAAGACAGGGATCGGGCCCTCACCCATCAACCGGGGAGCTGTTTTTT
size: few; length: 15; J: TRBJ2-3; V: TRBV28; D: .; CDR3: CASSLLGASTDTQYF; DNA: TGTGCCAGCAGTTTGCTCGGGGCGAGCACAGATACGCAGTATTTT
size: many; length: 13; J: TRBJ2-3; V: TRBV4-1; D: .; CDR3: CASSQAGIDTQYF; DNA: TGCGCCAGCAGCCAAGCGGGAATAGATACGCAGTATTTT